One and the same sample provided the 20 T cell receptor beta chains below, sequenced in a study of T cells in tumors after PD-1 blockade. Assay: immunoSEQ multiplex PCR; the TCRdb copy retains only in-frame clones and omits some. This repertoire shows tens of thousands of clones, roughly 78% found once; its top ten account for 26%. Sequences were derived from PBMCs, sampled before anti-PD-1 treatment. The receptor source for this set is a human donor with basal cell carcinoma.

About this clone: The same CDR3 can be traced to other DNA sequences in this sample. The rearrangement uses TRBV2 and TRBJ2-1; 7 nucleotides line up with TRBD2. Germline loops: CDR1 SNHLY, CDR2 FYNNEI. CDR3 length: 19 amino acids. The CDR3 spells CPRCDGWAGVGSSYNEQFF. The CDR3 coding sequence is TGTCCCCGCTGTGACGGGTGGGCGGGGGTGGGGAGCTCCTACAATGAGCAGTTCTTC. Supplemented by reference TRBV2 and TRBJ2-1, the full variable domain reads EPEVTQTPSHQVTQMGQEVILRCVPISNHLYFYWYRQILGQKVEFLVSFYNNEISEKSEIFDDQFSVERPDGSNFTLKIRSTKLEDSAMYFCPRCDGWAGVGSSYNEQFFGPGTRLTVL.

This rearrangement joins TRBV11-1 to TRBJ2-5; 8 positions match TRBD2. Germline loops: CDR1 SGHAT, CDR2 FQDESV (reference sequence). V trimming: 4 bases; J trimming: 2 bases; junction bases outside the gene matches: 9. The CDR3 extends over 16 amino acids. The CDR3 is CASSSGREGYQETQYF. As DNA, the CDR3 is TGTGCCAGCAGCTCCGGCCGGGAGGGTTATCAAGAGACCCAGTACTTC.

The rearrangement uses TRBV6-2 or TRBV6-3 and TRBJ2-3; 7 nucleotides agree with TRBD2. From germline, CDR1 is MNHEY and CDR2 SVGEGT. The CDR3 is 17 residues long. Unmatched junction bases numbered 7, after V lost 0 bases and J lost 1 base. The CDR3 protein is CASSYSIGGGGTDTQYF. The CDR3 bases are TGTGCCAGCAGTTACTCGATTGGTGGGGGGGGCACAGATACGCAGTATTTT.

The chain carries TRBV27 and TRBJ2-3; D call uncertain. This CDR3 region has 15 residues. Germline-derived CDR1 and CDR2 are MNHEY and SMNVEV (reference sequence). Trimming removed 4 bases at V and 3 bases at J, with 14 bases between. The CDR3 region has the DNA TGTGCCAGCAGTTCTCGCCCCGCGACTACAGATACGCAGTATTTT. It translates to CASSSRPATTDTQYF.

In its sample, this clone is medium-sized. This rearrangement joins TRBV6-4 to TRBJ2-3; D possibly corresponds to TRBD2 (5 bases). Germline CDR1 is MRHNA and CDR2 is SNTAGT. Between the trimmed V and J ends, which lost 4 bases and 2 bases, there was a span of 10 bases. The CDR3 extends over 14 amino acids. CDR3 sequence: CASSGDRDTDTQYF. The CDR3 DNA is TGTGCCAGCAGTGGTGACCGGGACACAGATACGCAGTATTTT.

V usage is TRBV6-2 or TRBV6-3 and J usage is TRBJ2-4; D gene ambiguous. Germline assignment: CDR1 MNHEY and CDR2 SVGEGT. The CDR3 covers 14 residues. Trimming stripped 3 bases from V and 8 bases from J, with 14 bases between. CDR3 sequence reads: CASSYSSIGDIQYF. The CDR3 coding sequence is TGTGCCAGCAGTTATTCCTCAATTGGGGACATTCAGTACTTC.

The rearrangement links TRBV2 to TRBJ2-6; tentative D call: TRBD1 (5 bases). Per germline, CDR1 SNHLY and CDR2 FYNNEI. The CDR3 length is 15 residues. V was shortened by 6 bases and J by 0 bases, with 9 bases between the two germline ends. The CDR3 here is CASRVDSSGANVLTF. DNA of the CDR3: TGTGCCAGCAGGGTAGACAGCTCTGGGGCCAACGTCCTGACTTTC.

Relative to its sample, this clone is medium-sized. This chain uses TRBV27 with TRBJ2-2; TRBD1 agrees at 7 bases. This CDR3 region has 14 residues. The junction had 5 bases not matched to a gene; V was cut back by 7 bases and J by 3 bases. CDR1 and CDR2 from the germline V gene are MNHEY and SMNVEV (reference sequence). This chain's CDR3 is CASTDRADTGELFF. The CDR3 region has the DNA TGTGCCAGCACAGACAGGGCCGACACCGGGGAGCTGTTTTTT.

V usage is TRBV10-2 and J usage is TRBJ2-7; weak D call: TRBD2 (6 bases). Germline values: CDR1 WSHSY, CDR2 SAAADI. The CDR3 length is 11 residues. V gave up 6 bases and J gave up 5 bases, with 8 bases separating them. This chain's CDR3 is CASSGGNEQYF. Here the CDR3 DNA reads TGCGCCAGCAGCGGGGGAAACGAGCAGTACTTC.

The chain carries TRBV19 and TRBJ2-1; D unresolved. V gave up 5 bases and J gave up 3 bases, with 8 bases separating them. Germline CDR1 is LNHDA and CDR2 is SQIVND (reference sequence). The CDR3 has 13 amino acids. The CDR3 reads CASSPRSYNEQFF. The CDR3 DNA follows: TGTGCCAGTAGTCCCCGGAGCTACAATGAGCAGTTCTTC.

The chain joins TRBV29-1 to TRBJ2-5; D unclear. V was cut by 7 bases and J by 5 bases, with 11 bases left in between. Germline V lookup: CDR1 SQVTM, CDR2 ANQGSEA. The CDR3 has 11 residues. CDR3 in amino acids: CSARTWETQYF. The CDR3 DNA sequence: TGCAGCGCACGGACGTGGGAGACCCAGTACTTC.

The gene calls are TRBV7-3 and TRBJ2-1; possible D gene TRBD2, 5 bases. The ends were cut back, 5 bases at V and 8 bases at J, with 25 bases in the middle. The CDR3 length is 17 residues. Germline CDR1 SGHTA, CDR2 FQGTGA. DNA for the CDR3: TGTGCCAGCAGCCCAGGTTGGCTCGAGGGCCATAGGGATGAGCAGTTCTTC. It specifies CASSPGWLEGHRDEQFF. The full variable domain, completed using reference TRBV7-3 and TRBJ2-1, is GAGVSQTPSNKVTEKGKYVELRCDPISGHTALYWYRQSLGQGPEFLIYFQGTGAADDSGLPNDRFFAVRPEGSVSTLKIQRTERGDSAVYLCASSPGWLEGHRDEQFFGPGTRLTVL.

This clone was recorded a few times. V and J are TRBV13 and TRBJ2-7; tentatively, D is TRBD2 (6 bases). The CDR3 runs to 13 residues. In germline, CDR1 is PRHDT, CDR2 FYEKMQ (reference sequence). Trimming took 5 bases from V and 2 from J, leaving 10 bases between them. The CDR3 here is CASSQGLTYEQYF. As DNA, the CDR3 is TGTGCCAGCAGCCAAGGACTAACCTACGAGCAGTACTTC.

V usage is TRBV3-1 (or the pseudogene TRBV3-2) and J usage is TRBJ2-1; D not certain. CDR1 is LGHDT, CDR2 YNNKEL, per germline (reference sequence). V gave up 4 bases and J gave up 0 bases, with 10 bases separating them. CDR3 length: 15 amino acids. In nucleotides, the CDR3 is TGTGCCAGCAGCCGACCGGAGAGCTCCTACAATGAGCAGTTCTTC. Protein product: CASSRPESSYNEQFF.

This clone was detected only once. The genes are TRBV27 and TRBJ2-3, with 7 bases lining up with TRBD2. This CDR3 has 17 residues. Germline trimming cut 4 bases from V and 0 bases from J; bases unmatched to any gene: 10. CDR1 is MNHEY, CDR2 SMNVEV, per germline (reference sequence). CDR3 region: CASSSPGVAGSTDTQYF. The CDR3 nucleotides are TGTGCCAGCAGTTCTCCGGGGGTAGCGGGTAGCACAGATACGCAGTATTTT.

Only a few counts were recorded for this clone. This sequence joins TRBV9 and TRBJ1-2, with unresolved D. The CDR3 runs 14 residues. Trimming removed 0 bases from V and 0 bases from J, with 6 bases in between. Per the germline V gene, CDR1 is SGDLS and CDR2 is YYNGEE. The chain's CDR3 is CASSVVPANYGYTF. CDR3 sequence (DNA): TGTGCCAGCAGCGTAGTACCAGCTAACTATGGCTACACCTTC. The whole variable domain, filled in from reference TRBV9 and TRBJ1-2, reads DSGVTQTPKHLITATGQRVTLRCSPRSGDLSVYWYQQSLDQGLQFLIQYYNGEERAKGNILERFSAQQFPDLHSELNLSSLELGDSALYFCASSVVPANYGYTFGSGTRLTVV.

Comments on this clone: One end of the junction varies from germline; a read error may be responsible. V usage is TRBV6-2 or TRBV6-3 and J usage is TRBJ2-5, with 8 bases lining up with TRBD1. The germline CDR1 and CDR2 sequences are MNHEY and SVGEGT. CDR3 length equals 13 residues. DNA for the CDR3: TGTGCCAGCAGTTACCTGGCAGGGGGCATCCTAGACTTC. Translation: CASSYLAGGILDF.

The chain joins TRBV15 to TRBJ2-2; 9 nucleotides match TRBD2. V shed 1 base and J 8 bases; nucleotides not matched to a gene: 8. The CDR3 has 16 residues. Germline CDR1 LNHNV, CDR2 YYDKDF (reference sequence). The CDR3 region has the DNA TGTGCCACCAGCAGAGGGCGGGAGGGCCAGGGAGGGGAGCTGTTTTTT. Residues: CATSRGREGQGGELFF.

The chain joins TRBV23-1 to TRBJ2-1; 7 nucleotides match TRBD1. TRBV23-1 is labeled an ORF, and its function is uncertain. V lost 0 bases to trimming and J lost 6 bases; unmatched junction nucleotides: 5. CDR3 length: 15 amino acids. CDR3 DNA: TGCGCCAGCAGTCAATCGAGACAGGGCGGCAATGAGCAGTTCTTC. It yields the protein CASSQSRQGGNEQFF.

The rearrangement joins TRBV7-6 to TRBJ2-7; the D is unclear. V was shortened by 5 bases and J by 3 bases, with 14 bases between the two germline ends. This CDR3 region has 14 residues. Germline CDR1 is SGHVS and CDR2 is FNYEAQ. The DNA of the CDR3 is TGTGCCAGCAGCGTCGACCAGGCAAGCTACGAGCAGTACTTC. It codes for CASSVDQASYEQYF.